This T cell receptor (beta chain) is drawn from a study of cytomegalovirus exposure and HLA in healthy donors. Study-level findings and limits: In vitro assays verified that a few CMV-associated chains recognized CMV antigens specifically. HLA restriction was apparent for most CMV-associated TCR beta chains in a later analysis. There was a cluster of highly shared sequence variants that was likely a sequencing artifact.

Turning to this clone: Its target is not known.

The PCR used 60 Vbeta and 13 Jbeta primers. TCRdb keeps only in-frame clones here, not all; method: immunoSEQ multiplex PCR. This table holds 110,000 to 150,000 clones, about 77% found once. Germline lookup yields CDR1 SEHNR and CDR2 FQNEAQ (reference sequence). The CDR3 is 15 residues long. Trimming took 4 bases from V and 1 from J, leaving 11 bases between them. The study sampled nominally healthy donors, though unrecorded immune exposures were likely. The rearrangement links TRBV7-9 to TRBJ2-1, with D perhaps matching TRBD2 (5 bases). The receptor's source is a female donor in good health and CMV-seronegative. The sample consisted of PBMCs. The chain's CDR3 is CASSSSEVSYNEQFF. For the CDR3, the DNA is TGTGCCAGCAGCTCCTCGGAGGTGTCCTACAATGAGCAGTTCTTC.